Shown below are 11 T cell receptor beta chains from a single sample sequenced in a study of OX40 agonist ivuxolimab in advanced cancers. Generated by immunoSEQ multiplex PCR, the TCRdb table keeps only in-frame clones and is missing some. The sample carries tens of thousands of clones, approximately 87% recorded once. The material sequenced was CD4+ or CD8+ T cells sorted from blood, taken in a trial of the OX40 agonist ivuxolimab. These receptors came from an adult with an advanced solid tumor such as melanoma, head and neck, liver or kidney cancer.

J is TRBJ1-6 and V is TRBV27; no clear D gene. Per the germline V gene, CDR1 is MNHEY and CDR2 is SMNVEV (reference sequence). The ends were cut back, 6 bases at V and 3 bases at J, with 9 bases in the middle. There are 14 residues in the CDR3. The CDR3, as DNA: TGTGCCAGCAGGGGCCGAAACTATAATTCACCCCTCCACTTT. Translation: CASRGRNYNSPLHF.

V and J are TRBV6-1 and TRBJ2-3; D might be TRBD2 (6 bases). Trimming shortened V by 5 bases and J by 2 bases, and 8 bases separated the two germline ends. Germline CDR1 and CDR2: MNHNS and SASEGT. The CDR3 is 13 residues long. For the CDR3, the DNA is TGTGCCAGCAGTTTAGCGGACACAGATACGCAGTATTTT. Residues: CASSLADTDTQYF.

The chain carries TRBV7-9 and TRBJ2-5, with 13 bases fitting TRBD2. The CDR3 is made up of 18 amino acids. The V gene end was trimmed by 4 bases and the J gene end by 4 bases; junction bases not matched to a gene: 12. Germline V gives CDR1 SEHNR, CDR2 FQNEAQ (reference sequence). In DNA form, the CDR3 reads TGTGCCAGCAGCTCCCCACTAGCGGGAGGGCCGAGGGGAGAGACCCAGTACTTC. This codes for CASSSPLAGGPRGETQYF. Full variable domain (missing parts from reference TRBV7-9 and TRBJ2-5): DTGVSQNPRHKITKRGQNVTFRCDPISEHNRLYWYRQTLGQGPEFLTYFQNEAQLEKSRLLSDRFSAERPKGSFSTLEIQRTEQGDSAMYLCASSSPLAGGPRGETQYFGPGTRLLVL.

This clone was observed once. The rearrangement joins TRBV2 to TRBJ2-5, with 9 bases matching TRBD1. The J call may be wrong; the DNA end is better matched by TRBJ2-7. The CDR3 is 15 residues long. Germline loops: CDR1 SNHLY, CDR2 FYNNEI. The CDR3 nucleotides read TGTGCCAGCAGCGGTACAGGGGGCGCGATCAACGAGCAGTACTTC. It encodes CASSGTGGAINEQYF.

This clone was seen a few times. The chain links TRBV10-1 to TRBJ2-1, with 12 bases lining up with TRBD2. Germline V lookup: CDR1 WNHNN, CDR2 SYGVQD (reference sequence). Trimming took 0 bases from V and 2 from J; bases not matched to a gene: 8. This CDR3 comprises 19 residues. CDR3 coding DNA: TGCGCCAGCAGTGAGTCGGGGGTGACTAGCGGGAGCGCCTACAATGAGCAGTTCTTC. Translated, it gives CASSESGVTSGSAYNEQFF.

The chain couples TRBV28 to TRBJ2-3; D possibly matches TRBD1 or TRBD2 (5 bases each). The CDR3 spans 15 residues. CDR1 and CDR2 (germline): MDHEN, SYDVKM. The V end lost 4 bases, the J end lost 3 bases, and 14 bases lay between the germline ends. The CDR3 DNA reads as TGTGCCAGCAGTTGGGCAGGGCCGGGGACAGATACGCAGTATTTT. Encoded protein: CASSWAGPGTDTQYF. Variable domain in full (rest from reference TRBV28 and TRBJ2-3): DVKVTQSSRYLVKRTGEKVFLECVQDMDHENMFWYRQDPGLGLRLIYFSYDVKMKEKGDIPEGYSVSREKKERFSLILESASTNQTSMYLCASSWAGPGTDTQYFGPGTRLTVL.

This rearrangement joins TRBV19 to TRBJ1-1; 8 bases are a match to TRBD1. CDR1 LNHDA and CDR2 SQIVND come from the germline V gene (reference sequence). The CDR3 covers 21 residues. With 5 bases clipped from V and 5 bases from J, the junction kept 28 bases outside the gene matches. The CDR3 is CASSQPDRGSKLKRTRTEAFF. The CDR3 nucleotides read TGTGCCAGTAGTCAACCCGACAGGGGATCTAAGTTGAAGAGGACACGGACTGAAGCTTTCTTT.

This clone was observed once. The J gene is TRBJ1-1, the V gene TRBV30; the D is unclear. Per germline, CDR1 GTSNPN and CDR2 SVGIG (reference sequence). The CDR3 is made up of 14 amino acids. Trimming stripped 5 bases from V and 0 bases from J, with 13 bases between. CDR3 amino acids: CAWLQYSMNTEAFF. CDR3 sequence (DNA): TGTGCCTGGCTCCAGTACTCCATGAACACTGAAGCTTTCTTT.

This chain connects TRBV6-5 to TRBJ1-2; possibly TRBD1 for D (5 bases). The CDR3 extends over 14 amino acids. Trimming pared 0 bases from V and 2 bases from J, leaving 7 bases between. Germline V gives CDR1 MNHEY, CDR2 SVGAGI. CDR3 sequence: CASSYSGGNYGYTF. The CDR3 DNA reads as TGTGCCAGCAGTTACTCGGGGGGGAACTATGGCTACACCTTC.

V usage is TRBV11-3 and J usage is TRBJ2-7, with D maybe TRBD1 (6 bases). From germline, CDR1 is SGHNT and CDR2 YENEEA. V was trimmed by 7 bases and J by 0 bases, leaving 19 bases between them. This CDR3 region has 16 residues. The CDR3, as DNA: TGTGCCAGCACCCCCTCAAGACAGGCGGGCTCCTACGAGCAGTACTTC. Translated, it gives CASTPSRQAGSYEQYF.

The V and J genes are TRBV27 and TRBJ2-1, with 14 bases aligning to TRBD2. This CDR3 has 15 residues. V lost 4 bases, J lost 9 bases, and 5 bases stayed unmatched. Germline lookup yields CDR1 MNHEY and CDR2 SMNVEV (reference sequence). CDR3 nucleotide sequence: TGTGCCAGCAGTTCGGGACTAGCGGGAGTCATTGAGCAGTTCTTC. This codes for CASSSGLAGVIEQFF.